This is a list of T cell receptor beta chains from one sample in a study of blood T cell repertoires in COVID-19. Assay used: immunoSEQ multiplex PCR; TCRdb lists only in-frame clones, some missing. The sample yields more than 250,000 clones, approximately 88% seen once. The sequenced material came from peripheral blood. Receptors originate from a man aged 18 to 29 who had recovered from COVID-19. The CDR3 runs from the conserved cysteine through the conserved F or W. Fields, in order: J gene, V gene, D gene, clone size, CDR3 DNA, CDR3 protein. A D gene is named only where the DNA matches it firmly. The size of a clone is reported for some rows only, either as once, few or many, or as a class for expanded clones.

j_call: TRBJ2-1; v_call: TRBV5-1; d_call: -; clone_size: -; cdr3_nt: TGCGCCAGCAGCCCCGCCGGGGACTACAATGAGCAGTTCTTC; cdr3_aa: CASSPAGDYNEQFF
j_call: TRBJ2-7; v_call: TRBV7-2; d_call: -; clone_size: -; cdr3_nt: TGTGCCAGCAGCTTAGTAGGGGGAGAGTACGAGCAGTACTTC; cdr3_aa: CASSLVGGEYEQYF
j_call: TRBJ1-1; v_call: TRBV27; d_call: -; clone_size: -; cdr3_nt: TGTGCCAGCAGTTCACGGGACATATGGACTGAAGCTTTCTTT; cdr3_aa: CASSSRDIWTEAFF
j_call: TRBJ2-7; v_call: TRBV18; d_call: TRBD1; clone_size: -; cdr3_nt: TGTGCCAGCTCACCACAGAGGGGGCGCTACGAGCAGTACTTC; cdr3_aa: CASSPQRGRYEQYF
j_call: TRBJ2-7; v_call: TRBV6-2/TRBV6-3; d_call: TRBD1; clone_size: few; cdr3_nt: TGTGCCAGCAGTTTAGACAGGGACTACGAGCAGTACTTC; cdr3_aa: CASSLDRDYEQYF
j_call: TRBJ1-1; v_call: TRBV20-1; d_call: -; clone_size: -; cdr3_nt: TGCAGTGCTCATGGGGGCGAAGCTTTCTTT; cdr3_aa: CSAHGGEAFF
j_call: TRBJ2-3; v_call: TRBV5-4; d_call: -; clone_size: -; cdr3_nt: TGTGCCAGCAGCTTGGGAGAAGGTAGCGAGAGCACAGATACGCAGTATTTT; cdr3_aa: CASSLGEGSESTDTQYF
j_call: TRBJ2-3; v_call: TRBV3-1/TRBV3-2; d_call: -; clone_size: -; cdr3_nt: TGTGCCAGCAGCGCCAGTACTAGTTCGTTTGCAGATACGCAGTATTTT; cdr3_aa: CASSASTSSFADTQYF
j_call: TRBJ2-2; v_call: TRBV9; d_call: -; clone_size: -; cdr3_nt: TGTGCCAGCAGCGTAGCGGGTACCGGGGAGCTGTTTTTT; cdr3_aa: CASSVAGTGELFF
j_call: TRBJ1-1; v_call: TRBV24-1; d_call: TRBD1; clone_size: -; cdr3_nt: TGTGCCACCAGCCAGCGACAGGGGCAGAACACTGAAGCTTTCTTT; cdr3_aa: CATSQRQGQNTEAFF
j_call: TRBJ2-5; v_call: TRBV7-9; d_call: TRBD2; clone_size: -; cdr3_nt: TGTGCCAGCAGCTTAGCGGGAGGGGAGACCCAGTACTTC; cdr3_aa: CASSLAGGETQYF
j_call: TRBJ2-7; v_call: TRBV19; d_call: TRBD1; clone_size: few; cdr3_nt: TGTGCCAGTAGTCCGGGGACAGGGGAATTCTACGAGCAGTACTTC; cdr3_aa: CASSPGTGEFYEQYF
j_call: TRBJ2-7; v_call: TRBV19; d_call: TRBD2; clone_size: -; cdr3_nt: TGTGCCAGTAGTCTTGGACTAGCGGGAGCTTTGCGGAACGAGCAGTACTTC; cdr3_aa: CASSLGLAGALRNEQYF
j_call: TRBJ2-1; v_call: TRBV6-4; d_call: -; clone_size: -; cdr3_nt: TGTGCCAGCAGTGACTCGCAGGGCTCCTACAATGAGCAGTTCTTC; cdr3_aa: CASSDSQGSYNEQFF
j_call: TRBJ1-1; v_call: TRBV11-2; d_call: -; clone_size: -; cdr3_nt: TGTGCCAGCAGCTGGGGGCAGAGAAACACTGAAGCTTTCTTT; cdr3_aa: CASSWGQRNTEAFF
j_call: TRBJ1-1; v_call: TRBV6-5; d_call: -; clone_size: -; cdr3_nt: TGTGCCAGCATACCGGGGGGTAACACTGAAGCTTTCTTT; cdr3_aa: CASIPGGNTEAFF
j_call: TRBJ1-1; v_call: TRBV27; d_call: -; clone_size: -; cdr3_nt: TGTGCCAGCAGTTTATATCGGGGTTCGGGCACTGAAGCTTTCTTT; cdr3_aa: CASSLYRGSGTEAFF
j_call: TRBJ2-1; v_call: TRBV20-1; d_call: -; clone_size: -; cdr3_nt: TGCAGTGCTAGTAGAATACAGGGTAATGAGCAGTTCTTC; cdr3_aa: CSASRIQGNEQFF
j_call: TRBJ1-2; v_call: TRBV19; d_call: -; clone_size: -; cdr3_nt: TGTGCCAGTAGTATAGGAACAGGGTATGGCTACACCTTC; cdr3_aa: CASSIGTGYGYTF
j_call: TRBJ2-3; v_call: TRBV7-9; d_call: TRBD1; clone_size: -; cdr3_nt: TGTGCCAGCAGCGACAGGGACAGGGATAACTCAGATACGCAGTATTTT; cdr3_aa: CASSDRDRDNSDTQYF
j_call: TRBJ1-1; v_call: TRBV27; d_call: TRBD1; clone_size: once; cdr3_nt: TGTGCCAGCCAGGGGGTCAGAGGGAACACTGAAGCTTTCTTT; cdr3_aa: CASQGVRGNTEAFF
j_call: TRBJ2-1; v_call: TRBV3-1/TRBV3-2; d_call: -; clone_size: -; cdr3_nt: TGTGCCAGCTACAGCTCCTACAATGAGCAGTTCTTC; cdr3_aa: CASYSSYNEQFF
j_call: TRBJ2-6; v_call: TRBV9; d_call: TRBD1; clone_size: -; cdr3_nt: TGTGCCAGCAGCCCGACAGGGGTCCTACGTTCTGAGGCCAACGTCCTGACTTTC; cdr3_aa: CASSPTGVLRSEANVLTF
j_call: TRBJ1-1; v_call: TRBV19; d_call: -; clone_size: -; cdr3_nt: TGTGCCAGTAGTATGTGGGGAGACGTCTTGCTTGAAGCTTTCTTT; cdr3_aa: CASSMWGDVLLEAFF
j_call: TRBJ1-1; v_call: TRBV7-2; d_call: -; clone_size: -; cdr3_nt: TGTGCCAGCAGCTTAATGTTGTCGGGACACCATTCTGGGGCTGAAGCTTTCTTT; cdr3_aa: CASSLMLSGHHSGAEAFF
j_call: TRBJ2-5; v_call: TRBV9; d_call: -; clone_size: -; cdr3_nt: TGTGCCAGCAGTCGTTTAGCTGGGGAGACCCAGTACTTC; cdr3_aa: CASSRLAGETQYF
j_call: TRBJ1-2; v_call: TRBV6-5; d_call: -; clone_size: -; cdr3_nt: TGTGCCAGCAGAAGGAGTCAGCCAGCCTATGGCTACACCTTC; cdr3_aa: CASRRSQPAYGYTF
j_call: TRBJ2-1; v_call: TRBV6-1; d_call: TRBD1; clone_size: -; cdr3_nt: TGTGCCAGCAGTGAATCCCCGGACAGGGCCTACAATGAGCAGTTCTTC; cdr3_aa: CASSESPDRAYNEQFF
j_call: TRBJ1-2; v_call: TRBV29-1; d_call: -; clone_size: -; cdr3_nt: TGCAGCGTTGAAGATGGCCGTGGCTACACCTTC; cdr3_aa: CSVEDGRGYTF
j_call: TRBJ1-2; v_call: TRBV24-1; d_call: -; clone_size: -; cdr3_nt: TGTGCCACGCCAGGTACGGACAGCGACGGCTACACCTTC; cdr3_aa: CATPGTDSDGYTF
j_call: TRBJ1-1; v_call: TRBV5-1; d_call: -; clone_size: -; cdr3_nt: TGCGCCAGCAGCTTGGGGACAGCCGACACTGAAGCTTTCTTT; cdr3_aa: CASSLGTADTEAFF
j_call: TRBJ1-1; v_call: TRBV27; d_call: TRBD1; clone_size: -; cdr3_nt: TGTGCCAGCAGTCGAGAGACAGGGTTGACTGAAGCTTTCTTT; cdr3_aa: CASSRETGLTEAFF